These 21 T cell receptor beta chains originate from one sample sequenced in a study of shared clonotypes between healthy human individuals. Profiled with immunoSEQ multiplex PCR; TCRdb holds only in-frame clones, not every one. In the table there are hundreds of thousands of clones, about 91% of which are singletons. Cells designated naive CD8 were CD45RO-negative and were positively selected for CCR7, with terminally differentiated effector memory CD45RA+ cells excluded. The source material was naive CD8+ T cells sorted from blood. The receptors shown here come from a man aged 25-40 years in good health.

A note on this clone: The sample carries other DNA sequences with the same CDR3. The V gene is TRBV6-6, the J gene TRBJ1-4, with D maybe TRBD1 (5 bases). CDR3 length equals 13 residues. Trimming took off 6 bases at V and 5 bases at J, with 10 bases between the two ends. The germline V gene has CDR1 MNHNY and CDR2 SVGAGI (reference sequence). CDR3 sequence (DNA): TGTGCCAGCAGAGAAGGGGCCAATGAAAAACTGTTTTTT. Amino acids: CASREGANEKLFF.

V and J are TRBV11-2 and TRBJ2-1, with 8 bases lining up with TRBD2. CDR1 is SGHAT, CDR2 FQNNGV, per germline. Trimming at V came to 7 bases and at J to 8 bases, leaving 10 bases not matched to a gene. CDR3 size: 14 residues. The CDR3 spells CASIPGLGVHEQFF. DNA of the CDR3: TGTGCCAGCATCCCGGGACTAGGGGTGCATGAGCAGTTCTTC.

The gene calls are TRBV10-2 and TRBJ2-5, with TRBD1 identical over 7 bases. The CDR3 sequence is 14 residues long. Germline loops: CDR1 WSHSY, CDR2 SAAADI. With 7 bases clipped from V and 5 bases from J, the junction kept 10 bases outside the gene matches. The CDR3, as DNA: TGCGCCAGCACGGTAGGGGGCGTACGGGAGACCCAGTACTTC. The encoded protein is CASTVGGVRETQYF.

The rearrangement links TRBV7-9 to TRBJ1-1; 7 bases match TRBD1. Germline trimming cut 3 bases from V and 8 bases from J; bases unmatched to any gene: 3. The CDR3 consists of 12 residues. Per the germline V gene, CDR1 is SEHNR and CDR2 is FQNEAQ (reference sequence). CDR3 sequence: CASSFRQGEAFF. The DNA for the CDR3 is TGTGCCAGCAGCTTCCGACAGGGAGAAGCTTTCTTT.

The chain joins TRBV6-6 to TRBJ2-7, with D perhaps given as TRBD1 or TRBD2 (5 bases each). The length of the CDR3 is 15 residues. From germline, CDR1 is MNHNY and CDR2 SVGAGI (reference sequence). V lost 4 bases, J lost 5 bases, and 18 bases lay in between. The CDR3 DNA reads as TGTGCCAGCAGTTCCGGACTGGACGGGACCCACGAGCAGTACTTC. This encodes CASSSGLDGTHEQYF.

The J gene is TRBJ2-7, the V gene TRBV4-3; no clear D gene. The CDR3 is 11 residues long. From germline, CDR1 is LGHNA and CDR2 YSLEER. Trimming removed 0 bases from V and 11 bases from J, with 8 bases in between. The CDR3 nucleotides read TGCGCCAGCAGCCAAGAAGGGCGTAAGTACTTC. It specifies CASSQEGRKYF.

This chain uses TRBV2 with TRBJ1-5; D is unresolved. The length of the CDR3 is 11 residues. Trimming removed 4 bases at V and 7 bases at J, with 5 bases between. The germline V gene encodes CDR1 SNHLY and CDR2 FYNNEI. The CDR3 loop reads CASSVGQPQHF. CDR3 DNA: TGTGCCAGCAGTGTGGGGCAGCCCCAGCATTTT. The full variable domain, with the rest looked up from reference TRBV2 and TRBJ1-5, is EPEVTQTPSHQVTQMGQEVILRCVPISNHLYFYWYRQILGQKVEFLVSFYNNEISEKSEIFDDQFSVERPDGSNFTLKIRSTKLEDSAMYFCASSVGQPQHFGDGTRLSIL.

This rearrangement joins TRBV7-8 to TRBJ2-2; D uncertain. The CDR3 runs to 14 residues. V was pared by 5 bases and J by 7 bases, with 14 bases between. Germline V lookup: CDR1 SGHVS, CDR2 FQNEAQ. The CDR3 coding sequence is TGTGCCAGCAGCCAAGCCTTCCCGGTCGGGGAGCTGTTTTTT. Its protein product is CASSQAFPVGELFF.

V usage is TRBV27 and J usage is TRBJ1-1, with D uncertain. In germline, CDR1 is MNHEY, CDR2 SMNVEV (reference sequence). V gave up 2 bases and J gave up 1 base, with 11 bases separating them. The CDR3 loop spans 15 amino acids. This chain's CDR3 is CASSLGWGENTEAFF. The CDR3 DNA sequence: TGTGCCAGCAGTTTAGGCTGGGGAGAGAACACTGAAGCTTTCTTT.

V gene TRBV7-9 combines with J gene TRBJ2-7; D remains ambiguous. CDR1 is SEHNR, CDR2 FQNEAQ, per germline (reference sequence). V was cut by 2 bases and J by 6 bases, with 11 bases left in between. There are 13 residues in the CDR3. CDR3 loop: CASSLQRVGEQYF. The CDR3 region has the DNA TGTGCCAGCAGCTTACAACGAGTCGGCGAGCAGTACTTC.

V and J are TRBV29-1 and TRBJ2-1, with D perhaps matching TRBD2 (5 bases). The CDR3 contains 12 residues. The germline gives CDR1 SQVTM, CDR2 ANQGSEA. V dropped 1 base and J dropped 6 bases, with 7 bases sitting between them. The CDR3 bases are TGCAGCGTTGAAGTACGGGGCAATGAGCAGTTCTTC. It translates to CSVEVRGNEQFF.

This clone was seen only once. This sequence joins TRBV29-1 and TRBJ2-3; 8 bases fit TRBD2. The CDR3 extends over 12 amino acids. Germline V gives CDR1 SQVTM, CDR2 ANQGSEA. V lost 4 bases to trimming and J lost 7 bases; unmatched junction nucleotides: 4. The CDR3 bases are TGCAGCGTTGGCGGGAGGTCTAATACGCAGTATTTT. Protein sequence: CSVGGRSNTQYF.

As to this clone: The same CDR3 arises from other DNA sequences in this sample as well. The chain carries TRBV7-9 and TRBJ2-1; possibly TRBD2 for D (5 bases). This CDR3 is built from 13 residues. Trimming stripped 2 bases from V and 7 bases from J, with 9 bases between. Per germline, CDR1 SEHNR and CDR2 FQNEAQ (reference sequence). CDR3 nucleotide sequence: TGTGCCAGCAGCTTAAGTACGGGGAATGAGCAGTTCTTC. Its translation is CASSLSTGNEQFF.

V gene TRBV28 combines with J gene TRBJ2-7; 8 nucleotides match TRBD2. This CDR3 comprises 13 residues. Germline V gene sequence: CDR1 MDHEN, CDR2 SYDVKM. With V trimmed by 4 bases and J by 6 bases, 5 bases remained unmatched. In DNA, the CDR3 is TGTGCCAGCAGTTCCTGGACTAGCTCCGAGCAGTACTTC. This sequence encodes CASSSWTSSEQYF.

CDR3 nucleotide sequence: TGCGCCAGCAGCCAAGAGCTGGGGGTGAATGAGCAGTTCTTC. Its protein product is CASSQELGVNEQFF. V and J are TRBV4-3 and TRBJ2-1; the D gene could be TRBD1 or TRBD2 (5 bases each). CDR3 size: 14 residues. CDR1 and CDR2 (germline): LGHNA, YSLEER. The ends were cut back, 0 bases at V and 7 bases at J, with 10 bases in the middle.

The genes are TRBV28 and TRBJ2-7; D unclear. This CDR3 spans 14 amino acids. The ends were cut back, 1 base at V and 1 base at J, with 8 bases in the middle. Germline V gene data show CDR1 as MDHEN and CDR2 as SYDVKM. CDR3 sequence (DNA): TGTGCCAGCAGTTTATTTGGGAATTCCTACGAGCAGTACTTC. It codes for CASSLFGNSYEQYF.

The chain employs TRBV7-9 and TRBJ2-1, with 8 bases that match TRBD2. V lost 3 bases to trimming and J lost 9 bases; unmatched junction nucleotides: 4. Germline CDR1 is SEHNR and CDR2 is FQNEAQ (reference sequence). CDR3 length: 13 residues. CDR3 in DNA: TGTGCCAGCAGCTTTCCGACTAGCGCTGAGCAGTTCTTC. Protein product: CASSFPTSAEQFF. Drawing the rest from reference TRBV7-9 and TRBJ2-1, the complete variable domain is DTGVSQNPRHKITKRGQNVTFRCDPISEHNRLYWYRQTLGQGPEFLTYFQNEAQLEKSRLLSDRFSAERPKGSFSTLEIQRTEQGDSAMYLCASSFPTSAEQFFGPGTRLTVL.

With respect to this clone: The same CDR3 arises from other DNA sequences in this sample as well. This sequence joins TRBV4-1 and TRBJ2-7, with 9 bases matching TRBD2. The V gene's germline CDR1 is MGHRA and CDR2 YSYEKL. After removal of 1 base from V and 3 bases from J, the junction contained 4 bases not matched to a gene. The CDR3 is 15 amino acids. DNA of the CDR3: TGCGCCAGCAGCCAAGCCGGGACTAGCAGCTACGAGCAGTACTTC. It yields the protein CASSQAGTSSYEQYF.

V usage is TRBV4-3 and J usage is TRBJ2-1, with 11 bases identical to TRBD2. CDR1 is LGHNA, CDR2 YSLEER, per germline. The V gene end was trimmed by 2 bases and the J gene end by 8 bases; junction bases not matched to a gene: 11. This CDR3 contains 17 residues. CDR3 protein: CASSQLWTSGHGDEQFF. The DNA of the CDR3 is TGCGCCAGCAGCCAACTTTGGACTAGCGGGCACGGGGATGAGCAGTTCTTC.

J is TRBJ2-1 and V is TRBV29-1; the match to TRBD1 covers 7 bases. The V segment lost 5 bases and the J segment 4 bases; nucleotides outside the gene matches: 11. CDR3 length equals 15 residues. CDR1 is SQVTM, CDR2 ANQGSEA, per germline. The CDR3 region has the DNA TGCAGCGTTCTAGGGGGCACCCACCGTTACAATGAGCAGTTCTTC. This translates into CSVLGGTHRYNEQFF.

The chain is built from TRBV7-9 and TRBJ2-3; 12 nucleotides match TRBD1. The CDR3 covers 18 residues. The germline V gene has CDR1 SEHNR and CDR2 FQNEAQ (reference sequence). After removal of 5 bases from V and 5 bases from J, the junction contained 14 bases not matched to a gene. The CDR3 DNA reads as TGTGCCAGCAGCCCCTCCCTCCGGGACAGGGGGCAATTAGATACGCAGTATTTT. As protein: CASSPSLRDRGQLDTQYF.